A selection of T cell receptor beta chains follows, all from one sample in a study of OX40 agonist ivuxolimab in advanced cancers. Sequenced by immunoSEQ multiplex PCR; TCRdb stores in-frame clones only, minus some. Of over 65,000 clones in the sample, roughly 80% were seen once. The sequencing here drew on CD4+ or CD8+ T cells sorted from blood, taken in a trial of the OX40 agonist ivuxolimab. These receptors came from an adult with an advanced solid tumor such as melanoma, head and neck, liver or kidney cancer. The CDR3 runs from the conserved cysteine through the conserved F or W. The D gene is left open where the match is weak. Some rows mark clone size as missing; the rest say once, few, many or name a class of expanded clone.

>TRBJ2-3|-|-|TRBV6-6
CASSYVRPSSTDTQYF
TGTGCCAGCAGTTACGTGCGCCCGTCTAGCACAGATACGCAGTATTTT
>TRBJ1-1|few|-|TRBV19
CASSISNTEAFF
TGTGCCAGTAGTATCTCGAACACTGAAGCTTTCTTT
>TRBJ1-4|-|-|TRBV25-1
CASSVGRLPTNEKLFF
TGTGCCAGCAGTGTGGGCAGGCTGCCAACTAATGAAAAACTGTTTTTT
>TRBJ2-5|-|TRBD2|TRBV27
CASTTAGGLETQYF
TGTGCCAGCACCACCGCGGGGGGGTTAGAGACCCAGTACTTC
>TRBJ2-6|-|-|TRBV28
CASSGSPHAPGSGANVLTF
TGTGCCAGCAGTGGGTCCCCCCACGCTCCGGGCTCTGGGGCCAACGTCCTGACTTTC
>TRBJ1-2|once|-|TRBV6-6
CATRGGSYGYTF
TGTGCCACCCGGGGGGGAAGCTATGGCTACACCTTC
>TRBJ1-2|-|TRBD1|TRBV6-5
CASSYSSTGGDGYTF
TGTGCCAGCAGTTACTCGAGTACAGGGGGCGATGGCTACACCTTC
>TRBJ2-1|-|-|TRBV19
CASSSPFGGIDNEQFF
TGTGCCAGTAGTTCCCCATTCGGCGGGATTGACAATGAGCAGTTCTTC
>TRBJ1-1|once|TRBD1|TRBV10-3
CAISERQGITEAFF
TGTGCCATCAGTGAGAGACAGGGGATAACTGAAGCTTTCTTT
>TRBJ1-5|-|-|TRBV7-9
CASSAGKAGLNQPQHF
TGTGCCAGCAGCGCAGGGAAGGCAGGCCTAAATCAGCCCCAGCATTTT
>TRBJ2-5|-|TRBD2|TRBV28
CASSFRRTSLLETQYF
TGTGCCAGCAGTTTCCGCCGGACTAGTTTGTTAGAGACCCAGTACTTC
>TRBJ2-2|-|TRBD2|TRBV30
CAWSPNRASGRATGELFF
TGTGCCTGGAGTCCTAACAGGGCTAGCGGGAGAGCGACCGGGGAGCTGTTTTTT
>TRBJ2-1|-|TRBD2|TRBV27
CASSLGAGGRNEQFF
TGTGCCAGCAGTTTAGGAGCGGGGGGGCGGAATGAGCAGTTCTTC
>TRBJ2-2|few|-|TRBV5-1
CASSFGGTGELFF
TGCGCCAGCAGCTTCGGGGGCACCGGGGAGCTGTTTTTT
>TRBJ2-6|-|-|TRBV7-8
CASSLGGVTGANVLTF
TGTGCCAGCAGCTTAGGCGGGGTCACTGGGGCCAACGTCCTGACTTTC
>TRBJ1-5|-|-|TRBV18
CASSPPTGTQHF
TGTGCCAGCTCACCACCCACAGGGACCCAGCATTTT
>TRBJ1-2|few|TRBD1|TRBV5-8
CASSRTGPYGYTF
TGTGCCAGCAGCAGGACAGGTCCCTATGGCTACACCTTC
>TRBJ2-7|-|TRBD2|TRBV5-4
CASSQRETGLAASYEQYF
TGTGCCAGCAGCCAAAGGGAAACAGGACTAGCGGCATCCTACGAGCAGTACTTC
>TRBJ2-1|-|-|TRBV7-2
CASSIISGLREDYNEQFF
TGTGCCAGCAGCATCATATCGGGTTTACGGGAAGACTACAATGAGCAGTTCTTC
>TRBJ2-1|-|TRBD2|TRBV5-1
CASSQGLAGGLEQFF
TGCGCCAGCAGCCAGGGACTAGCGGGGGGTCTTGAGCAGTTCTTC
>TRBJ1-1|-|-|TRBV7-8
CASSRSRGGWRDTEAFF
TGTGCCAGCAGCCGTAGTAGGGGGGGGTGGAGGGACACTGAAGCTTTCTTT
>TRBJ2-1|-|-|TRBV4-3
CASSQEVSISYNEQFF
TGCGCCAGCAGCCAAGAGGTGAGCATCTCCTACAATGAGCAGTTCTTC
>TRBJ2-1|-|-|TRBV7-9
CASSLAGTGQFF
TGTGCCAGCAGCTTAGCAGGGACTGGGCAGTTCTTC
>TRBJ1-2|-|TRBD1|TRBV6-5
CASSYDRAPYGYTF
TGTGCCAGCAGTTACGACAGGGCTCCCTATGGCTACACCTTC
>TRBJ1-1|-|-|TRBV5-5
CASSPSPDTEAFF
TGTGCCAGCAGCCCGTCCCCTGACACTGAAGCTTTCTTT
>TRBJ1-5|-|TRBD1|TRBV15
CATSSSFEGAGNQPQHF
TGTGCCACCAGCAGTTCATTTGAGGGGGCGGGCAATCAGCCCCAGCATTTT
>TRBJ2-3|few|-|TRBV18
CASSPPGTTDTQYF
TGTGCCAGCTCACCACCCGGGACCACAGATACGCAGTATTTT
>TRBJ2-2|once|TRBD1|TRBV5-1
CASSPPGTGGNAGELFF
TGCGCCAGCAGCCCCCCCGGGACAGGGGGCAACGCCGGGGAGCTGTTTTTT
>TRBJ1-1|-|TRBD1|TRBV6-5
CASSSGQHTEAFF
TGTGCCAGCAGTTCGGGACAGCACACTGAAGCTTTCTTT
>TRBJ2-4|-|TRBD2|TRBV28
CASSDMTSGKDIQYF
TGTGCCAGCTCCGATATGACTAGCGGGAAAGACATTCAGTACTTC
>TRBJ1-2|-|TRBD1|TRBV10-2
CASSEPGTAYGYTF
TGCGCCAGCAGTGAGCCCGGGACAGCCTATGGCTACACCTTC
>TRBJ2-2|-|-|TRBV30
CAWITAGELFF
TGTGCCTGGATCACCGCCGGGGAGCTGTTTTTT
>TRBJ1-3|-|-|TRBV7-9
CASSTPNRNTIYF
TGTGCCAGCAGCACGCCCAATAGAAACACCATATATTTT
>TRBJ2-1|-|-|TRBV5-1
CASSWATSDNEQFF
TGCGCCAGCAGTTGGGCTACTTCCGACAATGAGCAGTTCTTC
>TRBJ2-1|few|TRBD2|TRBV5-1
CASSPTGTSGGSSYNEQFF
TGCGCCAGCAGCCCTACCGGGACTAGCGGGGGCAGCTCCTACAATGAGCAGTTCTTC
>TRBJ2-6|few|TRBD1|TRBV14
CAVSDRARSGANVLTF
TGTGCCGTATCGGACAGGGCCCGCTCTGGGGCCAACGTCCTGACTTTC
>TRBJ2-7|once|-|TRBV4-3
CASSQDRVIGGRLYEQYF
TGCGCCAGCAGCCAAGATCGGGTCATTGGGGGCCGTTTATACGAGCAGTACTTC
>TRBJ2-3|few|TRBD1|TRBV5-1
CASGLGQGAADTQYF
TGCGCCAGCGGACTTGGACAGGGGGCTGCAGATACGCAGTATTTT
>TRBJ2-2|-|-|TRBV18
CASSPRTASTGELFF
TGTGCCAGCTCACCACGGACAGCGAGCACCGGGGAGCTGTTTTTT
>TRBJ1-3|-|TRBD1|TRBV5-5
CASSLLRDSSGNTIYF
TGTGCCAGCAGCTTGCTCCGGGACAGCTCTGGAAACACCATATATTTT
>TRBJ2-2|-|-|TRBV7-3
CASSWNRGELFF
TGTGCCAGCAGCTGGAATCGAGGGGAGCTGTTTTTT
>TRBJ1-6|-|-|TRBV4-2
CASSSEGGASSPLHF
TGTGCCAGCAGCTCCGAAGGAGGGGCTAGTTCACCCCTCCACTTT
>TRBJ1-5|-|-|TRBV28
CASSVGGQPQHF
TGTGCCAGCAGCGTCGGTGGTCAGCCCCAGCATTTT
>TRBJ2-2|-|-|TRBV28
CASSSTGSQVSLSGELFF
TGTGCCAGCAGTTCCACAGGCTCCCAGGTATCCCTTTCCGGGGAGCTGTTTTTT
>TRBJ2-4|-|-|TRBV28
CASSPYGVLAKNIQYF
TGTGCCAGCAGTCCGTATGGCGTTCTAGCCAAAAACATTCAGTACTTC
>TRBJ2-2|-|-|TRBV7-2
CASSTLWGQAGELFF
TGTGCCAGCAGCACCTTATGGGGGCAGGCCGGGGAGCTGTTTTTT
>TRBJ1-1|-|-|TRBV11-2
CASSLLSGTEAFF
TGTGCCAGCAGCCTCCTTTCGGGGACTGAAGCTTTCTTT
>TRBJ1-2|-|-|TRBV4-2
CASSPTSLQGDYGYTF
TGTGCCAGCAGCCCCACGTCCCTTCAGGGTGACTATGGCTACACCTTC
>TRBJ2-1|-|-|TRBV11-3
CASSLTGSGNEQFF
TGTGCCAGCAGCTTGACCGGGAGCGGAAATGAGCAGTTCTTC
>TRBJ1-2|few|-|TRBV6-6
CASSYPDRAYGYTF
TGTGCCAGCAGTTACCCCGACAGAGCCTATGGCTACACCTTC
>TRBJ2-5|-|TRBD1|TRBV10-3
CAISEPGQGLGGTQYF
TGTGCCATCAGTGAGCCGGGACAGGGCCTCGGCGGGACCCAGTACTTC
>TRBJ2-7|-|TRBD1|TRBV7-9
CASSLVGQAYEQYF
TGTGCCAGCAGCTTAGTGGGACAGGCCTACGAGCAGTACTTC
>TRBJ2-2|once|-|TRBV11-3
CASSLGQNTGELFF
TGTGCCAGCAGCCTGGGACAGAACACCGGGGAGCTGTTTTTT
>TRBJ1-1|-|-|TRBV28
CASRWQANTEAFF
TGTGCCAGCAGATGGCAGGCCAACACTGAAGCTTTCTTT